Below, one T cell receptor (beta chain) is given with its context. These data belong to a study of monozygotic twins with inflammatory bowel disease. TCRdb re-called the 5' RACE reads and shows each CDR3 protein once, DNA omitted. The table lists approximately 160,000 distinct CDR3 sequences. Germline V gene lookup returns CDR1 MNHNS and CDR2 SASEGT. The CDR3 is 15 residues long. The TCR comes from a human donor with ulcerative colitis or Crohn's disease, or a healthy co-twin of an affected twin (not recorded which). The specimen sequenced was blood. The rearrangement joins TRBV6-1 to TRBJ2-1; with no DNA, the TCRdb D assignment of TRBD1 cannot be verified. The CDR3 is CASSMGAGELNEQFF.